There are a few counts of the clone carrying this TCR beta chain. What it binds is not known. TCRdb re-derived calls from the reads in MiXCR, one entry per CDR3 protein. This sample has about 55,000 distinct CDR3 sequences, with around 18% found just once. This entry comes from a study of T cell repertoires in cytomegalovirus infection. In the study overall: CMV epitopes, recently identified HLA-C-restricted and well-studied HLA-B-restricted, were used. It can be stated that public TCR beta signatures indicated CMV infection as well as a matching HLA type.

Study-wide results and caveats: In two of eight donors, the top clonotype was HLA-C-restricted CMV-specific.

The source was CD8+ T cells from cultured PBMCs, collected from culture after CMV antigen stimulation. The sequence was collected from a human donor in good health (CMV status not recorded). Some clones in this sample may be carry-over from other donors' samples.

This CDR3 reads CASSLAGTYEQYF. For the CDR3, the DNA is TGTGCCAGCAGCTTAGCGGGGACATACGAGCAGTACTTC. The V call is TRBV7-9, the J call TRBJ2-7; D is possibly TRBD1 (6 bases). From germline, CDR1 is SEHNR and CDR2 FQNEAQ (reference sequence). The CDR3 runs to 13 residues. With 0 bases removed from V and 4 bases from J, the gap between germline ends came to 7 bases.